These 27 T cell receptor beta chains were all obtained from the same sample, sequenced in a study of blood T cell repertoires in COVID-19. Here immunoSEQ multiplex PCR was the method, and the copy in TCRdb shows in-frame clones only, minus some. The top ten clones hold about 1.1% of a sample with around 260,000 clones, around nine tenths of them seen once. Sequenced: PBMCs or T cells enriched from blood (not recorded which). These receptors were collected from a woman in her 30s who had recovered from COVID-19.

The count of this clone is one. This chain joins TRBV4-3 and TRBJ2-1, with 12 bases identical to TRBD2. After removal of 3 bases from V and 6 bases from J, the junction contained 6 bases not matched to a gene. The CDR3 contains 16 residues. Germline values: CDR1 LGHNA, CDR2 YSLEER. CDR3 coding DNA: TGCGCCAGCAGCCACGATCGGACTAGCGGGACCAATGAGCAGTTCTTC. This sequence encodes CASSHDRTSGTNEQFF.

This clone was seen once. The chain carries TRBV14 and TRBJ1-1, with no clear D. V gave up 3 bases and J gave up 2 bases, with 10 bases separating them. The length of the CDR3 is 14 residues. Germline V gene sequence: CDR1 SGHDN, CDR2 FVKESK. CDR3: CASSHTLENTEAFF. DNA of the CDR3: TGTGCCAGCAGCCACACCTTAGAAAACACTGAAGCTTTCTTT.

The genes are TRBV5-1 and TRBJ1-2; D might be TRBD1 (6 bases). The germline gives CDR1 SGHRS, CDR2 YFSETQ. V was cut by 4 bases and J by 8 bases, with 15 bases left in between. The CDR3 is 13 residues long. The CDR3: CASSPFRGEGYTF. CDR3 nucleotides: TGCGCCAGCAGCCCATTCAGGGGTGAAGGCTACACCTTC.

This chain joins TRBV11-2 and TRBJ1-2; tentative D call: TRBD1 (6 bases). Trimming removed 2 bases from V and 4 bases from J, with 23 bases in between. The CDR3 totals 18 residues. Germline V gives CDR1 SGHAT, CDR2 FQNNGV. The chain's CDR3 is CASSLQPGRGGAFYGYTF. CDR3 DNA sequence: TGTGCCAGCAGCTTACAGCCCGGAAGGGGGGGCGCATTCTATGGCTACACCTTC. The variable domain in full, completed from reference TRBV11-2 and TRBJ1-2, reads EAGVAQSPRYKIIEKRQSVAFWCNPISGHATLYWYQQILGQGPKLLIQFQNNGVVDDSQLPKDRFSAERLKGVDSTLKIQPAKLEDSAVYLCASSLQPGRGGAFYGYTFGSGTRLTVV.

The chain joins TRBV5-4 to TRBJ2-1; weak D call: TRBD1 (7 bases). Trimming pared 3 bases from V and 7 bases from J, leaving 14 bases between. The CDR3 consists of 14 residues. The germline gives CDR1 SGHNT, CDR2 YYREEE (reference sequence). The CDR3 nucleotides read TGTGCCAGCAGCTCCCAACAGGGGAGGAATGAGCAGTTCTTC. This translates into CASSSQQGRNEQFF.

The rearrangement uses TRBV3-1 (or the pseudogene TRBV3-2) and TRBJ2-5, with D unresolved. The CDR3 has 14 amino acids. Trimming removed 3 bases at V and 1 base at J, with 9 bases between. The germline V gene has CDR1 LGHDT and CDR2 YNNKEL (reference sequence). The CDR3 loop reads CASSHAAAQETQYF. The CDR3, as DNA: TGTGCCAGCAGCCATGCGGCAGCCCAAGAGACCCAGTACTTC.

The CDR3 nucleotides read TGTGCCAGCAGCCCTGGACAGAGCACAGATACGCAGTATTTT. Amino acids: CASSPGQSTDTQYF. The rearrangement uses TRBV7-3 and TRBJ2-3, with D perhaps matching TRBD1 (6 bases). Germline V gene data show CDR1 as SGHTA and CDR2 as FQGTGA. The CDR3 is 14 residues long. The V end was cut by 5 bases, the J end by 0 bases, with 9 bases between.

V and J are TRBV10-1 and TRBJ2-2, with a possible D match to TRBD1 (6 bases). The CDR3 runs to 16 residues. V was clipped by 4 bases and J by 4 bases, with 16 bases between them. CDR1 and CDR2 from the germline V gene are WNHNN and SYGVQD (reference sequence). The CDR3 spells CASSGEHREFTGELFF. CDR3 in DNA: TGCGCCAGCAGTGGGGAACACAGGGAATTCACCGGGGAGCTGTTTTTT.

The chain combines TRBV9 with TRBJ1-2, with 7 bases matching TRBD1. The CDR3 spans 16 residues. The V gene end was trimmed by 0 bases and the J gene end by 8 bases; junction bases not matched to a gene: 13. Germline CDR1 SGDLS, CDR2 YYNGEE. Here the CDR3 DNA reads TGTGCCAGCAGCGTAGGCACATGGGACAGCCCTGGGGGCTACACCTTC. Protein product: CASSVGTWDSPGGYTF. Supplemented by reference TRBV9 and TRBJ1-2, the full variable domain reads DSGVTQTPKHLITATGQRVTLRCSPRSGDLSVYWYQQSLDQGLQFLIQYYNGEERAKGNILERFSAQQFPDLHSELNLSSLELGDSALYFCASSVGTWDSPGGYTFGSGTRLTVV.

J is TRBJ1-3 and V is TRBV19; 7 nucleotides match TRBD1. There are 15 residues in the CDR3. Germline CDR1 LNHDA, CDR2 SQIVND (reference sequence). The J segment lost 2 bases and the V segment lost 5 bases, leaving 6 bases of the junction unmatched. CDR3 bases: TGTGCCAGTAGTGATCCGGGACAGACTGGAAACACCATATATTTT. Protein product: CASSDPGQTGNTIYF.

The DNA for the CDR3 is TGTGCCATCCCGGCGCGGGAGCCCAACACCGGGGAGCTGTTTTTT. This translates into CAIPAREPNTGELFF. The gene calls are TRBV10-3 and TRBJ2-2; 7 bases agree with TRBD2. The ends lost 8 bases at V and 2 bases at J; junction bases unmatched: 8. The CDR3 totals 15 residues. Germline V CDR1 and CDR2: ENHRY, SYGVKD.

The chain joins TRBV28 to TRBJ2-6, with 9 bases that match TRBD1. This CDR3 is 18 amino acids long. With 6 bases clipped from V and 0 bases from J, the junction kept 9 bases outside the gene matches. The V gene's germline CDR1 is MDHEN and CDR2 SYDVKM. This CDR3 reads CASSPRQGVTSGANVLTF. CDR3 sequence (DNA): TGTGCCAGCAGCCCCCGACAGGGGGTGACCTCTGGGGCCAACGTCCTGACTTTC.

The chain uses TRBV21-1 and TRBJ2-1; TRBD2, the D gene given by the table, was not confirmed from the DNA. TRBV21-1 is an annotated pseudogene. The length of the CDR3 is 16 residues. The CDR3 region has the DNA TGTGCCAGCATTGGGACTAGCGGTCTCTCCTACAATGAGCAGTTCTTC. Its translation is CASIGTSGLSYNEQFF.

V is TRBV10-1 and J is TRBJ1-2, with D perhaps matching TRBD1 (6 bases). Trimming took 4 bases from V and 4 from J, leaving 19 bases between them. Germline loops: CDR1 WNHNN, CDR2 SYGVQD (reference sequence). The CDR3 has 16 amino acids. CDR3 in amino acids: CASSGTMDRMGYGYTF. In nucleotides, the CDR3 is TGCGCCAGCAGTGGAACCATGGACAGAATGGGCTATGGCTACACCTTC.

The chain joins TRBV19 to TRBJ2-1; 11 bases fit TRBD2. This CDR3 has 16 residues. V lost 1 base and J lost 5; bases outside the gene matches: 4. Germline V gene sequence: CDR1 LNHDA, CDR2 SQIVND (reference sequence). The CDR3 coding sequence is TGTGCCAGTAGTATAGGGATAGCGGGAGGGGACAATGAGCAGTTCTTC. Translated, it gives CASSIGIAGGDNEQFF.

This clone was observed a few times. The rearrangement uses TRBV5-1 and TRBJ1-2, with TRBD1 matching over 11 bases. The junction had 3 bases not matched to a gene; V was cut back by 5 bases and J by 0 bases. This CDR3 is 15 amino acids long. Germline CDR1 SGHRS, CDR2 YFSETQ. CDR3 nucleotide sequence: TGCGCCAGCAGGGGGACAGGGGGTGCTAACTATGGCTACACCTTC. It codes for CASRGTGGANYGYTF. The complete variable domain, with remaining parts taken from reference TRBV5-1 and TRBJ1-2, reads KAGVTQTPRYLIKTRGQQVTLSCSPISGHRSVSWYQQTPGQGLQFLFEYFSETQRNKGNFPGRFSGRQFSNSRSEMNVSTLELGDSALYLCASRGTGGANYGYTFGSGTRLTVV.

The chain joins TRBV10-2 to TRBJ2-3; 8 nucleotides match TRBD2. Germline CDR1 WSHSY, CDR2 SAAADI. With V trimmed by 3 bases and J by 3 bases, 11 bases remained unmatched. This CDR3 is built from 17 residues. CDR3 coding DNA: TGCGCCAGCAGTGACCCCCGGGAGGGCGCCTTTACAGATACGCAGTATTTT. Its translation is CASSDPREGAFTDTQYF.

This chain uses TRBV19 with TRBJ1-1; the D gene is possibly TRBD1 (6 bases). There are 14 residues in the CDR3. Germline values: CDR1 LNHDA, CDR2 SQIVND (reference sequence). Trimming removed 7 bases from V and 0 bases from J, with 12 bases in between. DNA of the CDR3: TGTGCCAGTAAGGGGGGGCAATTGAACACTGAAGCTTTCTTT. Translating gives CASKGGQLNTEAFF.

The CDR3 sequence is CASSVGQGSGTGELFF. CDR3 nucleotide sequence: TGTGCCAGTAGTGTCGGACAGGGATCGGGCACCGGGGAGCTGTTTTTT. The V gene is TRBV19, the J gene TRBJ2-2; TRBD1 aligns across 8 bases. The CDR3 length is 16 residues. From germline, CDR1 is LNHDA and CDR2 SQIVND (reference sequence). Trimming took 5 bases from V and 4 from J; bases not matched to a gene: 9.

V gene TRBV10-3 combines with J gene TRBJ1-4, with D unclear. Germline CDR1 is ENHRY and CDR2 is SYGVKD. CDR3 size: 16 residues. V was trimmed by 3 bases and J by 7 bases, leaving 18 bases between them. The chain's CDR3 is CAISESVSSSGEKLFF. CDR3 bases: TGTGCCATCAGTGAATCGGTGTCAAGCTCAGGTGAAAAACTGTTTTTT.

The CDR3 region has the DNA TGTGCCAGCAGTAGGACAGGGGCCTACGAGCAGTACTTC. Translated: CASSRTGAYEQYF. The chain uses TRBV6-5 and TRBJ2-7, with 9 positions matching TRBD1. There are 13 residues in the CDR3. Germline V gene lookup returns CDR1 MNHEY and CDR2 SVGAGI. V lost 5 bases and J lost 2; bases outside the gene matches: 1.

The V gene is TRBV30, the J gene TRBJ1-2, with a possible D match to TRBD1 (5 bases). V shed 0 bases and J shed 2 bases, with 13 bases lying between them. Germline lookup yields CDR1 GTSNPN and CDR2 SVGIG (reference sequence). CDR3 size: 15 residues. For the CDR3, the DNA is TGTGCCTGGAGTGTAGGGGCGCGATCCAACTATGGCTACACCTTC. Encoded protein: CAWSVGARSNYGYTF.

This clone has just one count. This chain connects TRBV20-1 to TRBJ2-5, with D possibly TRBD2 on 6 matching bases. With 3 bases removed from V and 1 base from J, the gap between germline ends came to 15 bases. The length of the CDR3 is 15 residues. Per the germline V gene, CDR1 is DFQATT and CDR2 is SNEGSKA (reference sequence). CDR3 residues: CSASLVAEIQETQYF. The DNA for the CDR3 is TGCAGTGCTAGTCTGGTAGCGGAGATCCAAGAGACCCAGTACTTC.

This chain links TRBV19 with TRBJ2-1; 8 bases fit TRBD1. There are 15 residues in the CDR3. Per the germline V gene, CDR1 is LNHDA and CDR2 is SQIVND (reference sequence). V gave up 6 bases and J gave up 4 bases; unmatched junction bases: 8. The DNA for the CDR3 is TGTGCCAGTAGGGAGTACAGGGGGGCGTACAATGAGCAGTTCTTC. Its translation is CASREYRGAYNEQFF. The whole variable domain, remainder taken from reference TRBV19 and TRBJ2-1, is DGGITQSPKYLFRKEGQNVTLSCEQNLNHDAMYWYRQDPGQGLRLIYYSQIVNDFQKGDIAEGYSVSREKKESFPLTVTSAQKNPTAFYLCASREYRGAYNEQFFGPGTRLTVL.

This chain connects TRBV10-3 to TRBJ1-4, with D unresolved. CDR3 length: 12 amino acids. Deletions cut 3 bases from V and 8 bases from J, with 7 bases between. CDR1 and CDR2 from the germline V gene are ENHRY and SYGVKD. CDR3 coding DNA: TGTGCCATCAGTGACACAGACGAAAAACTGTTTTTT. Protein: CAISDTDEKLFF.

CDR3: CASSIQGARTGELFF. The CDR3 nucleotides are TGTGCCAGCAGCATACAGGGGGCGAGGACCGGGGAGCTGTTTTTT. V is TRBV9 and J is TRBJ2-2, with 9 bases matching TRBD1. Germline V gene sequence: CDR1 SGDLS, CDR2 YYNGEE. The CDR3 covers 15 residues. The trim removed 4 bases at V and 5 bases at J, leaving 6 bases unmatched.

The CDR3 reads CATSRGQVNEKLFF. For the CDR3, the DNA is TGTGCCACCAGCAGAGGACAGGTTAATGAAAAACTGTTTTTT. The chain is built from TRBV15 and TRBJ1-4; D perhaps matches TRBD1 (6 bases). From germline, CDR1 is LNHNV and CDR2 YYDKDF (reference sequence). The CDR3 loop spans 14 amino acids. The V gene lost 1 base and the J gene lost 4 bases, with 7 bases spanning the gap.